The clone carrying this T cell receptor beta chain was recorded only once. Its antigen remains unknown. The V gene end was trimmed by 0 bases and the J gene end by 5 bases; junction bases not matched to a gene: 8. Germline lookup yields CDR1 GTSNPN and CDR2 SVGIG (reference sequence). The CDR3 extends over 16 amino acids. Here immunoSEQ multiplex PCR was the method, and the copy in TCRdb shows in-frame clones only, minus some. The sample contains some 7,800 clones, around 87% of which appear only once. The data were obtained in a study of T cells in localized non-small cell lung cancer. Study-wide points: Uninvolved nearby lung showed the greatest T cell clonality, exceeding that found in tumor.

The chain couples TRBV30 to TRBJ2-1, with 9 nucleotides matching TRBD2. The clonotype originates from a male donor aged 60 or over with stage III lung adenocarcinoma. The sequenced sample was peripheral blood, obtained before any cancer treatment. DNA for the CDR3: TGTGCCTGGAGTGTCGAGCGGGGGGCACAACACAATGAGCAGTTCTTC. It is translated as CAWSVERGAQHNEQFF.